Only a few counts were recorded for the clone carrying this T cell receptor beta chain. The antigen remains unidentified. Following autologous stem cell transplantation, relapse occurred in every patient, and exposure to brentuximab vedotin varied. Best responses were complete response, partial response or progressive disease. This table comes from immunoSEQ multiplex PCR, and its TCRdb copy is limited to in-frame clones, with some not included. The sample includes fewer than 80,000 clones, 71% of them seen just once. The source of the sample is a study of PD-1 blockade in classical Hodgkin lymphoma. Study results and limitations: Relative to healthy donors, newly diagnosed patients reportedly had lower baseline TCR diversity, which was reported as lower still in relapsed/refractory patients. Baseline diversity in complete responders resembled that of newly diagnosed patients. Only CD4+ TCR diversity, not CD8+, had risen significantly by C4D1.

The sequenced sample was peripheral blood mononuclear cells (PBMCs), obtained before the second cycle of nivolumab. This TCR derives from a human donor with classical Hodgkin lymphoma.

The CDR3 bases are TGTGCCAGCAGTTACTGGGCAGGGAGCGGTTCGGATGAGCAGTTCTTC. It yields the protein CASSYWAGSGSDEQFF. The V gene is TRBV6-6, the J gene TRBJ2-1, with D perhaps being TRBD1 or TRBD2 (5 bases each). This CDR3 is 16 amino acids long. Per germline, CDR1 MNHNY and CDR2 SVGAGI (reference sequence). Trimming stripped 1 base from V and 8 bases from J, with 18 bases between.